This T cell receptor (beta chain) comes out of a study of cytomegalovirus exposure and HLA in healthy donors. There are 14 residues in the CDR3. The V gene's germline CDR1 is SGDLS and CDR2 YYNGEE. Trimming at V came to 1 base and at J to 5 bases, leaving 3 bases not matched to a gene. For this clone: Its antigen remains unknown.

Points from the study as a whole: A later analysis linked a missense variant in DCLRE1C to the trimming of TCR beta V and J genes. TCR beta chains numbering more than 150 were designated cytomegalovirus-associated. The authors later found TCR association rates varying by HLA locus, with DRB1 most and HLA-C fewest.

The PCR employed 60 Vbeta primers together with 13 Jbeta primers. Sequencing used immunoSEQ multiplex PCR; TCRdb keeps in-frame clones, though not all of them. The sample has roughly 100,000 clones, about 77% seen once. The sequence derives from a woman aged 18-35 years in good health and CMV-seropositive. The chain has TRBV9 and TRBJ2-1; 7 nucleotides match TRBD2. The sample comprised PBMCs. CDR3: CASSVLAGHNEQFF. The CDR3 DNA follows: TGTGCCAGCAGCGTATTAGCGGGCCACAATGAGCAGTTCTTC.